Listed here is a single T cell receptor beta chain. Antigen unknown. The data stem from a study of T cell repertoires in cytomegalovirus infection. V lost 3 bases to trimming and J lost 1 base; unmatched junction nucleotides: 6. The germline gives CDR1 SGDLS, CDR2 YYNGEE. CDR3 length: 15 amino acids. TCRdb called the reads again in MiXCR, with one record for every CDR3 protein. The sample includes about 220,000 distinct CDR3 sequences, 38% seen only once; the top ten take approximately 60%. The chain employs TRBV9 and TRBJ1-1, with 7 bases fitting TRBD1. This clonotype was obtained from a human donor in good health (CMV status not recorded). Some clones in this sample may be carry-over from other donors' samples. The sequenced sample was CD8+ T cells from cultured PBMCs, obtained from culture after CMV antigen stimulation. CDR3 in amino acids: CASSESGGPNTEAFF. In DNA, the CDR3 is TGTGCCAGCAGCGAATCAGGGGGGCCGAACACTGAAGCTTTCTTT.